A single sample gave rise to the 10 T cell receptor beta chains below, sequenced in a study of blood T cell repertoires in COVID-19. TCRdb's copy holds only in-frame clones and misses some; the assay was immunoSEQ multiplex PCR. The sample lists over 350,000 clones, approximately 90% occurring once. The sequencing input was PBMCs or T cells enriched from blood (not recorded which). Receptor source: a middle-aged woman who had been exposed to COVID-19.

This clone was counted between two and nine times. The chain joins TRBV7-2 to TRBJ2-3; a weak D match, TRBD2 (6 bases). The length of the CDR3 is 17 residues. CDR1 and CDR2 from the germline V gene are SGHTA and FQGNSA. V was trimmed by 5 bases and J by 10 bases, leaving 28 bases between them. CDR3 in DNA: TGTGCCAGCAGCGCCAGCAGGGTCGGGAGAGCAAATGTCGCGCAGTATTTT. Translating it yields CASSASRVGRANVAQYF.

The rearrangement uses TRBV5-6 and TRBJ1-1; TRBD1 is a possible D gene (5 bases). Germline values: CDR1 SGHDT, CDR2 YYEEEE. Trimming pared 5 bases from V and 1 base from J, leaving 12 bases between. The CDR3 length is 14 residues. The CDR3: CASSSGLKNTEAFF. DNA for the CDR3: TGTGCCAGCAGTTCGGGACTTAAGAACACTGAAGCTTTCTTT.

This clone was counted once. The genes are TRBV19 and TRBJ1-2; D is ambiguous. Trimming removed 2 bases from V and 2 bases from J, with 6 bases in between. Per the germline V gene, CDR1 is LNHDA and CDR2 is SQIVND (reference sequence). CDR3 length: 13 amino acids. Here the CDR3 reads CASSIRENYGYTF. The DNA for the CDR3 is TGTGCCAGTAGTATAAGGGAGAACTATGGCTACACCTTC.

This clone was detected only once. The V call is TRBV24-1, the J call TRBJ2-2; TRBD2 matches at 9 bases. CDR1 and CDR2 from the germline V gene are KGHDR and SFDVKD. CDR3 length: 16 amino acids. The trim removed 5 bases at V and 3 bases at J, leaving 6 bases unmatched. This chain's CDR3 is CATSVLTSGYTGELFF. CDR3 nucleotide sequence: TGTGCCACCAGTGTCCTGACTAGCGGATACACCGGGGAGCTGTTTTTT.

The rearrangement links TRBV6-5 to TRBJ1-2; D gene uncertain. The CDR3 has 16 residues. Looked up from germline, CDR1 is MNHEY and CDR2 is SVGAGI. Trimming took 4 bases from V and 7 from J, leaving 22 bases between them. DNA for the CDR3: TGTGCCAGCAGTTCAACCTTGGCAGGCTACCTGGGTGGCTACACCTTC. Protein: CASSSTLAGYLGGYTF.

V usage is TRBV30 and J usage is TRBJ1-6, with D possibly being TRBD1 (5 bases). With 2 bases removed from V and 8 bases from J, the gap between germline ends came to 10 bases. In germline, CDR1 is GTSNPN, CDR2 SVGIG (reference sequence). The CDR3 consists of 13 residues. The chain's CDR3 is CAWSMQGDSPLHF. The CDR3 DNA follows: TGTGCCTGGAGTATGCAGGGTGATTCACCCCTCCACTTT.

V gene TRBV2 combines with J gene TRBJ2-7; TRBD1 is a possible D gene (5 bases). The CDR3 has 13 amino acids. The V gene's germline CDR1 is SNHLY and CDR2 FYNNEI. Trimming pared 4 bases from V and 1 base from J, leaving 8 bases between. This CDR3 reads CASSGTGSYEQYF. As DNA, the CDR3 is TGTGCCAGCAGTGGAACAGGATCCTACGAGCAGTACTTC.

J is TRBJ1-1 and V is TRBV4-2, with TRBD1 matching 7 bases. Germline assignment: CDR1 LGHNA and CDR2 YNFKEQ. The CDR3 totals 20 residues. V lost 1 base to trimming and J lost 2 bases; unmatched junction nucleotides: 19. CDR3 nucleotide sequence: TGTGCCAGCAGCCAAGTCAAGGGGGCGGACAGACGTACACGTAACACTGAAGCTTTCTTT. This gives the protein CASSQVKGADRRTRNTEAFF.

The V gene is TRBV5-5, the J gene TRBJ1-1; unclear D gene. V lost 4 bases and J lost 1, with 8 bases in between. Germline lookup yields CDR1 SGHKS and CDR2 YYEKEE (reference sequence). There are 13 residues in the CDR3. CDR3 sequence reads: CASSTHRNTEAFF. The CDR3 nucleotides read TGTGCCAGCAGCACCCATAGGAACACTGAAGCTTTCTTT.

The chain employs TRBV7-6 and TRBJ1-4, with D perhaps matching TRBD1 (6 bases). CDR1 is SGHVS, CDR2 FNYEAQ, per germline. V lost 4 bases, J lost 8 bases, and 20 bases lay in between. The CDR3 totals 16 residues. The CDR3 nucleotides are TGTGCCAGCAGCTCGCAAGGGGACACCCTAACGGAAAAACTGTTTTTT. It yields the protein CASSSQGDTLTEKLFF.